These 32 T cell receptor beta chains were sequenced from one sample in a study of blood T cell repertoires in COVID-19. Some clones are missing from TCRdb's copy, which holds only in-frame ones; the method was immunoSEQ multiplex PCR. Here the sample spans 250,000 to 300,000 clones, 75% to 90% being singletons. Source material: peripheral blood. Receptor source: a woman aged 65 to 85 with acute or convalescent COVID-19.

The CDR3 region is CASSIGDRGNTEAFF. The DNA of the CDR3 is TGTGCCAGTAGTATAGGGGACAGGGGGAACACTGAAGCTTTCTTT. The rearrangement links TRBV19 to TRBJ1-1, with 10 bases identical to TRBD1. Trimming took 1 base from V and 1 from J; bases not matched to a gene: 0. The CDR3 is 15 amino acids. Germline lookup yields CDR1 LNHDA and CDR2 SQIVND (reference sequence).

This chain connects TRBV6-4 to TRBJ2-7; 9 bases line up with TRBD1. The CDR3 spans 16 residues. Germline CDR1 reads MRHNA; CDR2 reads SNTAGT. Unmatched junction bases numbered 5, after V lost 2 bases and J lost 0 bases. CDR3 region: CASSDPDRGSSYEQYF. Here the CDR3 DNA reads TGTGCCAGCAGTGACCCGGACAGGGGAAGCTCCTACGAGCAGTACTTC.

V usage is TRBV7-9 and J usage is TRBJ2-3; D perhaps matches TRBD1 (6 bases). The CDR3 covers 15 residues. Germline values: CDR1 SEHNR, CDR2 FQNEAQ (reference sequence). Trimming took off 5 bases at V and 6 bases at J, with 18 bases between the two ends. CDR3 nucleotide sequence: TGTGCCAGCAGCCCCGGGCCTAGGGGGTGGGATACGCAGTATTTT. Translated: CASSPGPRGWDTQYF.

This clone showed up just once. This chain links TRBV14 with TRBJ1-2; 7 bases are shared with TRBD1. CDR1 is SGHDN and CDR2 is FVKESK in the germline V gene. The CDR3 covers 14 residues. V lost 5 bases to trimming and J lost 6 bases; unmatched junction nucleotides: 9. Here the CDR3 DNA reads TGTGCCAGCAGCAACAGGGGTTCGCGGGATGGCTACACCTTC. It encodes CASSNRGSRDGYTF.

The chain is built from TRBV6-5 and TRBJ1-5; a weak D match, TRBD1 (5 bases). Trimming removed 6 bases at V and 1 base at J, with 13 bases between. Per the germline V gene, CDR1 is MNHEY and CDR2 is SVGAGI. This CDR3 has 15 residues. In DNA, the CDR3 is TGTGCCAGCAGCCCGGTGGGGGGGAGCAATCAGCCCCAGCATTTT. Residues: CASSPVGGSNQPQHF.

The rearrangement joins TRBV11-2 to TRBJ2-3, with TRBD2 matching 12 bases. The junction had 4 bases not matched to a gene; V was cut back by 5 bases and J by 4 bases. The CDR3 spans 15 residues. Per the germline V gene, CDR1 is SGHAT and CDR2 is FQNNGV. CDR3 coding DNA: TGTGCCAGCAGCCTAGCGGGGGGGCCAGCAGATACGCAGTATTTT. It is translated as CASSLAGGPADTQYF.

CDR3 nucleotide sequence: TGTGCCAGCAGCTCCCAGTGGGGGGGGGCCCTCACAGATACGCAGTATTTT. It specifies CASSSQWGGALTDTQYF. The V and J genes are TRBV4-2 and TRBJ2-3; possibly TRBD2 for D (7 bases). This CDR3 is 17 amino acids long. Trimming pared 5 bases from V and 2 bases from J, leaving 20 bases between. CDR1 is LGHNA and CDR2 is YNFKEQ in the germline V gene.

The V call is TRBV2, the J call TRBJ1-4; D not certain. Germline values: CDR1 SNHLY, CDR2 FYNNEI. V dropped 7 bases and J dropped 3 bases, with 12 bases sitting between them. This CDR3 contains 14 residues. This chain's CDR3 is CASNRASANEKLFF. For the CDR3, the DNA is TGTGCCAGCAATAGAGCTTCCGCTAATGAAAAACTGTTTTTT.

This chain links TRBV6-6 with TRBJ1-6; D is unclear. This CDR3 is 13 amino acids long. CDR1 and CDR2 (germline): MNHNY, SVGAGI (reference sequence). Deletions cut 5 bases from V and 7 bases from J, with 9 bases between. In DNA, the CDR3 is TGTGCCAGCAGTCCGTTAGCGAATTCACCCCTCCACTTT. As protein: CASSPLANSPLHF.

This clone was detected a few times. This chain uses TRBV19 with TRBJ2-2; 7 positions match TRBD2. With 7 bases clipped from V and 10 bases from J, the junction kept 12 bases outside the gene matches. The CDR3 length is 14 residues. Germline loops: CDR1 LNHDA, CDR2 SQIVND (reference sequence). The CDR3 protein is CASNPLVGGTELFF. CDR3 in DNA: TGTGCCAGTAACCCACTCGTCGGGGGGACGGAGCTGTTTTTT.

The chain has TRBV3-1 (or the pseudogene TRBV3-2) and TRBJ2-1; 8 bases line up with TRBD2. The length of the CDR3 is 17 residues. Looked up from germline, CDR1 is LGHDT and CDR2 is YNNKEL (reference sequence). The trim removed 2 bases at V and 10 bases at J, leaving 16 bases unmatched. For the CDR3, the DNA is TGTGCCAGCAGCCAATTAGGCGCGGGGGGCAGAGCGGCCGAGCAGTTCTTC. Protein product: CASSQLGAGGRAAEQFF.

The chain uses TRBV11-2 and TRBJ2-7; 9 nucleotides align to TRBD2. Germline CDR1 SGHAT, CDR2 FQNNGV. Unmatched junction bases numbered 4, after V lost 0 bases and J lost 4 bases. The CDR3 is made up of 15 amino acids. The CDR3 nucleotides are TGTGCCAGCAGCTTAGATAGCGGGGGATGGTACGAGCAGTACTTC. Translating it yields CASSLDSGGWYEQYF.

This chain uses TRBV3-1 (or the pseudogene TRBV3-2) with TRBJ1-1; D possibly corresponds to TRBD1 (5 bases). The CDR3 spans 13 residues. CDR1 and CDR2 from the germline V gene are LGHDT and YNNKEL (reference sequence). V lost 7 bases to trimming and J lost 4 bases, with 13 bases between them. As DNA, the CDR3 is TGTGCCAGCACCCTTGGGGCAGGCACTGAAGCTTTCTTT. This translates into CASTLGAGTEAFF.

V is TRBV15 and J is TRBJ1-2, with a weak D call TRBD1 (6 bases). Deletions cut 1 base from V and 12 bases from J, with 15 bases between. The CDR3 is 13 amino acids. Germline V CDR1 and CDR2: LNHNV, YYDKDF (reference sequence). The chain's CDR3 is CATSRARTEQDTF. In DNA form, the CDR3 reads TGTGCCACCAGCAGAGCCAGGACAGAGCAGGACACCTTC.

This chain joins TRBV5-6 and TRBJ1-5; no reliable D call. The CDR3 loop spans 15 amino acids. Germline values: CDR1 SGHDT, CDR2 YYEEEE. V lost 2 bases to trimming and J lost 4 bases, with 13 bases between them. The CDR3 protein is CASSFRNFPNQPQHF. CDR3 nucleotides: TGTGCCAGCAGCTTCAGGAACTTCCCAAATCAGCCCCAGCATTTT.

This sequence joins TRBV9 and TRBJ2-5; 12 nucleotides line up with TRBD2. Trimming removed 4 bases from V and 1 base from J; junction bases left unmatched: 5. CDR3 length equals 16 residues. The V gene's germline CDR1 is SGDLS and CDR2 YYNGEE. The CDR3 region has the DNA TGTGCCAGCAGCCCTCTAGCGGGGGGGATCCAAGAGACCCAGTACTTC. This sequence encodes CASSPLAGGIQETQYF. The complete variable domain, with remaining parts taken from reference TRBV9 and TRBJ2-5, reads DSGVTQTPKHLITATGQRVTLRCSPRSGDLSVYWYQQSLDQGLQFLIQYYNGEERAKGNILERFSAQQFPDLHSELNLSSLELGDSALYFCASSPLAGGIQETQYFGPGTRLLVL.

The chain carries TRBV7-7 and TRBJ2-3; 12 positions match TRBD2. CDR1 SSHAT and CDR2 FNYEAQ come from the germline V gene (reference sequence). The CDR3 extends over 14 amino acids. V lost 5 bases to trimming and J lost 10 bases; unmatched junction nucleotides: 7. CDR3 in DNA: TGTGCCAGCAGCGCTTCTAGCGGGGGGGCCTCGCAGTATTTT. Amino acids: CASSASSGGASQYF. Supplemented by reference TRBV7-7 and TRBJ2-3, the full variable domain reads GAGVSQSPRYKVTKRGQDVTLRCDPISSHATLYWYQQALGQGPEFLTYFNYEAQPDKSGLPSDRFSAERPEGSISTLTIQRTEQRDSAMYRCASSASSGGASQYFGPGTRLTVL.

The J gene is TRBJ1-4, the V gene TRBV5-8; TRBD1 matches 7 bases. The germline gives CDR1 SGHTS, CDR2 YDEGEE. The CDR3 spans 17 residues. The V segment lost 0 bases and the J segment 6 bases; nucleotides outside the gene matches: 11. CDR3 in amino acids: CASSLETGSQNYEKLFF. The CDR3 DNA follows: TGTGCCAGCAGCTTGGAGACAGGGTCCCAGAACTATGAAAAACTGTTTTTT.

The gene calls are TRBV11-1 and TRBJ1-1; TRBD1 might be the D (6 bases). Trimming removed 5 bases at V and 3 bases at J, with 10 bases between. CDR3 length equals 13 residues. Per the germline V gene, CDR1 is SGHAT and CDR2 is FQDESV (reference sequence). CDR3: CASSGQLHTEAFF. In DNA, the CDR3 is TGTGCCAGCAGCGGACAGTTGCACACTGAAGCTTTCTTT. The entire variable domain, with the rest obtained from reference TRBV11-1 and TRBJ1-1, is as follows: EAEVAQSPRYKITEKSQAVAFWCDPISGHATLYWYRQILGQGPELLVQFQDESVVDDSQLPKDRFSAERLKGVDSTLKIQPAELGDSAMYLCASSGQLHTEAFFGQGTRLTVV.

This clone was counted once. The genes are TRBV19 and TRBJ1-1; 7 bases map to TRBD1. The germline V gene encodes CDR1 LNHDA and CDR2 SQIVND (reference sequence). CDR3 size: 12 residues. The ends lost 10 bases at V and 4 bases at J; junction bases unmatched: 6. The CDR3 coding sequence is TGTGCCATACAGGGGCTGGGCACTGAAGCTTTCTTT. Encoded protein: CAIQGLGTEAFF.

This CDR3 is CASSLQVGNQPQHF. Here the CDR3 DNA reads TGTGCCAGCAGCCTACAGGTGGGGAATCAGCCCCAGCATTTT. This chain connects TRBV2 to TRBJ1-5; TRBD1 might be the D (5 bases). The ends were cut back, 6 bases at V and 4 bases at J, with 13 bases in the middle. CDR1 is SNHLY and CDR2 is FYNNEI in the germline V gene. This CDR3 has 14 amino acids.

The genes are TRBV7-9 and TRBJ2-3; 14 nucleotides line up with TRBD2. This CDR3 has 16 residues. Germline V gives CDR1 SEHNR, CDR2 FQNEAQ (reference sequence). The trim removed 5 bases at V and 1 base at J, leaving 2 bases unmatched. This chain's CDR3 is CASSLTSGGGTDTQYF. The CDR3 bases are TGTGCCAGCAGCCTGACTAGCGGGGGGGGCACAGATACGCAGTATTTT. Full variable domain (remainder filled in from reference TRBV7-9 and TRBJ2-3): DTGVSQNPRHKITKRGQNVTFRCDPISEHNRLYWYRQTLGQGPEFLTYFQNEAQLEKSRLLSDRFSAERPKGSFSTLEIQRTEQGDSAMYLCASSLTSGGGTDTQYFGPGTRLTVL.

V gene TRBV6-4 combines with J gene TRBJ1-1, with a weak D call TRBD1 (5 bases). The CDR3 sequence is 16 residues long. Germline V lookup: CDR1 MRHNA, CDR2 SNTAGT. The germline V and J ends were trimmed by 5 bases and 0 bases, with 16 bases remaining between them. CDR3 protein: CASSQARGGMNTEAFF. The CDR3, as DNA: TGTGCCAGCAGTCAAGCGCGGGGGGGGATGAACACTGAAGCTTTCTTT.

J is TRBJ2-5 and V is TRBV7-9; 7 bases fit TRBD1. The CDR3 contains 15 residues. The germline V gene has CDR1 SEHNR and CDR2 FQNEAQ (reference sequence). The junction had 13 bases not matched to a gene; V was cut back by 7 bases and J by 5 bases. The CDR3 sequence: CASTPGQIPRETQYF. The CDR3 DNA is TGTGCCAGCACCCCGGGACAGATCCCCAGGGAGACCCAGTACTTC.

V gene TRBV6-6 combines with J gene TRBJ1-2; 9 bases match TRBD1. Germline-derived CDR1 and CDR2 are MNHNY and SVGAGI (reference sequence). V lost 8 bases to trimming and J lost 8 bases; unmatched junction nucleotides: 6. This CDR3 is 12 amino acids long. CDR3 protein: CASEQGARGYTF. In nucleotides, the CDR3 is TGTGCCAGCGAACAGGGGGCGCGCGGCTACACCTTC.

In its sample, this clone was seen a few times. This rearrangement joins TRBV9 to TRBJ2-1; D is unresolved. The CDR3 runs 16 residues. Trimming shortened V by 3 bases and J by 3 bases, and 16 bases separated the two germline ends. CDR1 is SGDLS and CDR2 is YYNGEE in the germline V gene. CDR3 nucleotides: TGTGCCAGCAGCGCACTCGGGTCACCGTTCTACAATGAGCAGTTCTTC. Translated: CASSALGSPFYNEQFF.

The chain recombines TRBV30 with TRBJ2-5; maybe TRBD2 (6 bases). The V and J ends lost 0 bases and 2 bases respectively, with 13 bases between them. Germline V gene data show CDR1 as GTSNPN and CDR2 as SVGIG (reference sequence). The CDR3 totals 15 residues. CDR3 loop: CAWSVSEGPQETQYF. CDR3 nucleotide sequence: TGTGCCTGGAGTGTTTCGGAGGGGCCACAAGAGACCCAGTACTTC.

The V and J genes are TRBV5-1 and TRBJ2-3; 15 bases map to TRBD2. There are 18 residues in the CDR3. Germline CDR1 reads SGHRS; CDR2 reads YFSETQ. Germline trimming cut 4 bases from V and 0 bases from J; bases unmatched to any gene: 6. The CDR3 here is CASSKGLAGGLSTDTQYF. Here the CDR3 DNA reads TGCGCCAGCAGCAAGGGACTAGCGGGGGGCCTGAGCACAGATACGCAGTATTTT.

The rearrangement uses TRBV5-1 and TRBJ1-1, with no clear D. Germline-derived CDR1 and CDR2 are SGHRS and YFSETQ. The CDR3 is 14 amino acids. With 4 bases removed from V and 2 bases from J, the gap between germline ends came to 12 bases. CDR3: CASSPWPSNTEAFF. For the CDR3, the DNA is TGCGCCAGCAGCCCCTGGCCCTCCAACACTGAAGCTTTCTTT.

The rearrangement joins TRBV4-1 to TRBJ1-2; TRBD1 agrees at 7 bases. Trimming removed 1 base from V and 2 bases from J; junction bases left unmatched: 7. CDR3 length: 16 amino acids. CDR1 is MGHRA and CDR2 is YSYEKL in the germline V gene. CDR3 nucleotides: TGCGCCAGCAGCCAAGGGGGCAGGGGACAGAACTATGGCTACACCTTC. Protein: CASSQGGRGQNYGYTF.

The rearrangement links TRBV30 to TRBJ2-1; 10 nucleotides align to TRBD2. Per the germline V gene, CDR1 is GTSNPN and CDR2 is SVGIG (reference sequence). The V segment lost 4 bases and the J segment 6 bases; nucleotides outside the gene matches: 9. This CDR3 has 15 amino acids. CDR3 sequence (DNA): TGTGCCTGGACACGGGGTCTAGCGGGGGTCAATGAGCAGTTCTTC. This sequence encodes CAWTRGLAGVNEQFF.

The chain combines TRBV7-2 with TRBJ2-3; 10 positions agree with TRBD2. CDR1 SGHTA and CDR2 FQGNSA come from the germline V gene. Trimming removed 1 base from V and 15 bases from J; junction bases left unmatched: 13. The CDR3 runs to 15 residues. The DNA of the CDR3 is TGTGCCAGCAGCTTAGAGGGAAGGGCTAGCGGGGGTGGATATTTT. Its translation is CASSLEGRASGGGYF.